Below, one T cell receptor beta chain is given with its context. What this receptor recognizes is not known. Base qualities are missing; no much larger clone stands one base away. Including the terminal cysteine and phenylalanine, the CDR3 comprises 14 residues. Only the CDR3 region is kept as DNA, spanning 42 bases read in frame from base 1. According to the germline V gene, CDR1 reads SGHDT and CDR2 reads YYEEEE. Clipping removes 5 bases from V and 4 bases from J, with 4 as the unmatched junction base count. Peripheral blood samples were provided by related bone marrow donors on the day of marrow donation. To count as naive, T cells had to be viable CD3+CD4+ or CD3+CD8+ cells with a CCR7+CD45RA+CD45RO-CD95-CD27+CD28+ profile. Peripheral blood and bone marrow mononuclear cells were isolated by Ficoll-Hypaque density centrifugation and cryopreserved. FACS on a FACSAria II was used to sort CD4+ and CD8+ T cells, including the naive and memory subsets.

This sample is part of a study of T cells after posttransplantation cyclophosphamide (dated by TCRdb to about 2016). Regarding the research as a whole: Using TRB sequencing, the study followed how the T cell repertoire rebuilt after myeloablative bone marrow transplantation with posttransplantation cyclophosphamide given as GVHD prophylaxis. Antigen receptor sequencing was done on samples from 35 PTCy-treated patients and from approximately 17 related bone marrow donors of those patients. Blood from all 35 or so PTCy patients with 1-year posttransplant specimens was subjected to TRB sequencing. In 3 patients, up to about 3 additional blood samples taken between 2 and 5.2 years after transplant also underwent TRB sequencing, as did pretransplant blood from a handful of patients. Because TRA and TRB clonality correlated tightly in roughly 10 samples, the subsequent TCR analyses were limited to TRB only. Public TRB sequences were checked against a database of over 3,600 sequences associated with responses to pathogens, tumor antigens, self-antigens and alloantigens. The full study reports these points: Across the 35 to 55 patients, TRB clonality was highly associated with recipient CMV seropositivity and CMV reactivation, and diversity with PTCy was similar to that in the CNI/methotrexate controls. At 1-2 months, donor-recipient similarity was low but rose over the first year, and the later blood repertoires were often dominated by donor CD8+ memory clones. The TRB repertoires of T cells infiltrating skin or the GI tract showed only limited overlap with the TRB repertoires found in blood.

TRB sequencing was run on genomic DNA with either the immunoSEQ assay at survey resolution or the hsTCRB kit. In the authors' own workflow: Initial read processing used immunoSEQ software, and repertoire analyses used the LymphoSeq R package. For each TRB dataset, clonality was calculated as 1 minus normalized Shannon entropy, and the Gini coefficient was computed as well. Phenotypes of unsorted samples were inferred by mapping TRB sequences from sorted subsets of the recipient or donor onto unsorted samples of the same recipient. TCRdb retrieved this table from immuneACCESS and kept in-frame rearrangements only. Not all clones are present; in checked studies, unresolved V genes account for under half, and no reason is known for the remainder. From that table come the V and J calls and clone size; the DNA was used to work out D and trimming. This sample is represented by about 10,000 clones; about 98% of them were singletons. The top ten clonotypes cover 0.2% to 0.3% of the sample.

Recombination joined TRBV5-6 with TRBJ2-7, with 12 junctional bases fitting TRBD1. This sequence was found in a man aged 45-65 years in good health, CMV-negative, and a related stem cell transplant donor. The specimen was naive CD8+ T cells sorted from PBMCs. Here is the DNA: TGTGCCAGCAGTCAGGGACAGGGGGCATACGAGCAGTACTTC. It specifies CASSQGQGAYEQYF. The reference TRBV5-6 and TRBJ2-7 proteins fill in what lies around the CDR3, so the full variable domain reads DAGVTQSPTHLIKTRGQQVTLRCSPKSGHDTVSWYQQALGQGPQFIFQYYEEEERQRGNFPDRFSGHQFPNYSSELNVNALLLGDSALYLCASSQGQGAYEQYFGPGTRLTVT.